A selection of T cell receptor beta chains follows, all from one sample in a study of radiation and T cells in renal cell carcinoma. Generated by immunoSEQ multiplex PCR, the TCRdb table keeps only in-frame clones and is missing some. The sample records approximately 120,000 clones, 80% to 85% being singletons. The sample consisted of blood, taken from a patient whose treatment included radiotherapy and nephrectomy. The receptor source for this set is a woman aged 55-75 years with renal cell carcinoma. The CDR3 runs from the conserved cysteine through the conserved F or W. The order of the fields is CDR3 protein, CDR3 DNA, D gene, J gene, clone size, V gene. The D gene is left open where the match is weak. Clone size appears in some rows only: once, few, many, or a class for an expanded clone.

CDR3 protein: CASRSSKLFF; CDR3 DNA: TGTGCAAGTCGCTCTTCAAAACTGTTTTTT; D gene: NA; J gene: TRBJ1-4; clone size: NA; V gene: TRBV12-2
CDR3 protein: CASSNGQGNQPQHF; CDR3 DNA: TGTGCCAGCAGCAACGGACAGGGCAATCAGCCCCAGCATTTT; D gene: NA; J gene: TRBJ1-5; clone size: NA; V gene: TRBV21-1
CDR3 protein: CASSQGAREYSGNTIYF; CDR3 DNA: TGCGCCAGCAGCCAAGGAGCGCGCGAGTATTCTGGAAACACCATATATTTT; D gene: NA; J gene: TRBJ1-3; clone size: NA; V gene: TRBV4-3
CDR3 protein: CASQGSNQPQHF; CDR3 DNA: TGTGCCAGTCAGGGGTCAAATCAGCCCCAGCATTTT; D gene: NA; J gene: TRBJ1-5; clone size: few; V gene: TRBV28
CDR3 protein: CASSLWGDEQYF; CDR3 DNA: TGTGCCAGCAGCTTATGGGGAGACGAGCAGTACTTC; D gene: NA; J gene: TRBJ2-7; clone size: NA; V gene: TRBV7-3
CDR3 protein: CASSPGTGVGREKLFF; CDR3 DNA: TGTGCCAGCAGCCCCGGGACAGGGGTAGGACGTGAAAAACTGTTTTTT; D gene: TRBD1; J gene: TRBJ1-4; clone size: NA; V gene: TRBV5-5
CDR3 protein: CASSRGSGNTIYF; CDR3 DNA: TGTGCCAGCAGCCGAGGATCTGGAAACACCATATATTTT; D gene: NA; J gene: TRBJ1-3; clone size: NA; V gene: TRBV7-2
CDR3 protein: CASSLGSGQTYEQYF; CDR3 DNA: TGCGCCAGCAGCTTGGGTTCAGGGCAAACCTACGAGCAGTACTTC; D gene: NA; J gene: TRBJ2-7; clone size: NA; V gene: TRBV5-1
CDR3 protein: CASSSLRVFNTGELFF; CDR3 DNA: TGTGCCAGCAGCTCTCTCCGGGTCTTTAACACCGGGGAGCTGTTTTTT; D gene: NA; J gene: TRBJ2-2; clone size: NA; V gene: TRBV11-3
CDR3 protein: CASRSRRQGSPYEQYF; CDR3 DNA: TGTGCAAGTCGCTCGAGACGTCAGGGGTCGCCATACGAGCAGTACTTC; D gene: NA; J gene: TRBJ2-7; clone size: NA; V gene: TRBV12-2
CDR3 protein: CASSSPNTGELFF; CDR3 DNA: TGTGCCAGCAGCAGTCCCAACACCGGGGAGCTGTTTTTT; D gene: NA; J gene: TRBJ2-2; clone size: once; V gene: TRBV7-2
CDR3 protein: CASSRGEDQPQHF; CDR3 DNA: TGCGCCAGCAGTAGGGGGGAAGATCAGCCCCAGCATTTT; D gene: NA; J gene: TRBJ1-5; clone size: NA; V gene: TRBV5-1
CDR3 protein: CASSPRTGDALSAYNSPLHF; CDR3 DNA: TGTGCCAGCAGTCCGCGGACAGGCGATGCCCTCAGTGCCTATAATTCACCCCTCCACTTT; D gene: TRBD1; J gene: TRBJ1-6; clone size: NA; V gene: TRBV27
CDR3 protein: CASTTDGGVGLEQYF; CDR3 DNA: TGTGCCAGCACCACGGATGGGGGGGTAGGGCTCGAGCAGTACTTC; D gene: TRBD2; J gene: TRBJ2-7; clone size: NA; V gene: TRBV7-1
CDR3 protein: CASSLAGEVGYTF; CDR3 DNA: TGCGCCAGCAGCTTGGCCGGGGAGGTTGGCTACACCTTC; D gene: NA; J gene: TRBJ1-2; clone size: once; V gene: TRBV5-1
CDR3 protein: CSVDGGARDYGYTF; CDR3 DNA: TGCAGCGTTGATGGGGGGGCGAGGGACTATGGCTACACCTTC; D gene: NA; J gene: TRBJ1-2; clone size: NA; V gene: TRBV29-1
CDR3 protein: CASSLGPGGDYEQYF; CDR3 DNA: TGTGCCAGCAGTTTAGGCCCAGGGGGTGACTACGAGCAGTACTTC; D gene: TRBD1; J gene: TRBJ2-7; clone size: NA; V gene: TRBV28
CDR3 protein: CASSLGAGFSYEQYF; CDR3 DNA: TGTGCCAGCAGTTTAGGGGCCGGCTTTTCCTACGAGCAGTACTTC; D gene: NA; J gene: TRBJ2-7; clone size: NA; V gene: TRBV27
CDR3 protein: CASSHNPGQGYGYTF; CDR3 DNA: TGTGCCAGCAGTCATAACCCGGGACAGGGCTATGGCTACACCTTC; D gene: TRBD1; J gene: TRBJ1-2; clone size: NA; V gene: TRBV11-2
CDR3 protein: CASSSRQGVDEQYF; CDR3 DNA: TGCGCCAGCAGCTCCAGACAGGGGGTGGACGAGCAGTACTTC; D gene: TRBD1; J gene: TRBJ2-7; clone size: NA; V gene: TRBV5-1
CDR3 protein: CASSLRNSEGYTF; CDR3 DNA: TGTGCCAGCAGCTTGAGGAATAGCGAGGGCTACACCTTC; D gene: NA; J gene: TRBJ1-2; clone size: many; V gene: TRBV5-6
CDR3 protein: CASRPTVAGELFF; CDR3 DNA: TGTGCCAGCAGGCCTACTGTCGCCGGGGAGCTGTTTTTT; D gene: NA; J gene: TRBJ2-2; clone size: NA; V gene: TRBV7-6
CDR3 protein: CARAFGQGDYNSPLHF; CDR3 DNA: TGTGCCAGAGCCTTCGGACAGGGGGATTATAATTCACCCCTCCACTTT; D gene: TRBD1; J gene: TRBJ1-6; clone size: NA; V gene: TRBV2
CDR3 protein: CASSLSSRNEQFF; CDR3 DNA: TGTGCCAGCAGCTTAAGTTCCCGTAATGAGCAGTTCTTC; D gene: NA; J gene: TRBJ2-1; clone size: NA; V gene: TRBV7-2
CDR3 protein: CASSWGDRGGDTQYF; CDR3 DNA: TGCGCCAGCAGCTGGGGGGACAGGGGAGGAGATACGCAGTATTTT; D gene: TRBD1; J gene: TRBJ2-3; clone size: NA; V gene: TRBV5-1
CDR3 protein: CATSREPQGPYEQYF; CDR3 DNA: TGTGCCACCAGCAGAGAACCACAGGGCCCCTACGAGCAGTACTTC; D gene: NA; J gene: TRBJ2-7; clone size: NA; V gene: TRBV15
CDR3 protein: CSVGDQGDKLFF; CDR3 DNA: TGCAGCGTTGGGGACCAAGGGGATAAACTGTTTTTT; D gene: NA; J gene: TRBJ1-4; clone size: NA; V gene: TRBV29-1
CDR3 protein: CATSRDASGGQYEQYF; CDR3 DNA: TGTGCCACCAGCAGAGACGCTAGCGGGGGGCAATACGAGCAGTACTTC; D gene: TRBD2; J gene: TRBJ2-7; clone size: NA; V gene: TRBV15
CDR3 protein: CASSQGLGVGPLSEAFF; CDR3 DNA: TGCGCCAGCAGCCAGGGATTGGGGGTAGGCCCACTCAGTGAAGCTTTCTTT; D gene: NA; J gene: TRBJ1-1; clone size: NA; V gene: TRBV4-1
CDR3 protein: CASSESPSNTEAFF; CDR3 DNA: TGTGCCAGCTCCGAAAGCCCGTCGAACACTGAAGCTTTCTTT; D gene: NA; J gene: TRBJ1-1; clone size: NA; V gene: TRBV7-2
CDR3 protein: CASSPGPETQYF; CDR3 DNA: TGTGCCAGCAGCCCCGGTCCGGAGACCCAGTACTTC; D gene: NA; J gene: TRBJ2-5; clone size: NA; V gene: TRBV7-9
CDR3 protein: CASSLAFGVAGGNGEQFF; CDR3 DNA: TGTGCCAGCAGCTTGGCTTTTGGGGTAGCGGGGGGCAATGGTGAGCAGTTCTTC; D gene: TRBD2; J gene: TRBJ2-1; clone size: NA; V gene: TRBV5-4
CDR3 protein: CASKPTGSSYNEQFF; CDR3 DNA: TGCGCCAGCAAACCAACAGGCAGCTCCTACAATGAGCAGTTCTTC; D gene: NA; J gene: TRBJ2-1; clone size: NA; V gene: TRBV5-1
CDR3 protein: CASSWGRQGFGTEAFF; CDR3 DNA: TGCGCCAGCAGCTGGGGGCGACAGGGATTCGGGACTGAAGCTTTCTTT; D gene: TRBD1; J gene: TRBJ1-1; clone size: NA; V gene: TRBV5-1
CDR3 protein: CAISRESGTKNIQYF; CDR3 DNA: TGTGCCATCAGCCGAGAGTCGGGGACCAAAAACATTCAGTACTTC; D gene: NA; J gene: TRBJ2-4; clone size: NA; V gene: TRBV10-3
CDR3 protein: CASSISHQGALSTEAFF; CDR3 DNA: TGTGCCAGCTCAATCTCACACCAGGGGGCCTTGAGCACTGAAGCTTTCTTT; D gene: TRBD1; J gene: TRBJ1-1; clone size: NA; V gene: TRBV6-4
CDR3 protein: CAWSRGQGSSPLHF; CDR3 DNA: TGTGCCTGGAGTCGGGGACAGGGAAGCTCACCCCTCCACTTT; D gene: TRBD1; J gene: TRBJ1-6; clone size: NA; V gene: TRBV30
CDR3 protein: CASRLGQLNNQPQHF; CDR3 DNA: TGTGCCAGCCGCCTCGGCCAGCTCAACAATCAGCCCCAGCATTTT; D gene: NA; J gene: TRBJ1-5; clone size: NA; V gene: TRBV11-2
CDR3 protein: CASSLDRTSSYEQYF; CDR3 DNA: TGTGCCAGCAGCTTGGATAGAACTAGCTCCTACGAGCAGTACTTC; D gene: NA; J gene: TRBJ2-7; clone size: NA; V gene: TRBV11-2
CDR3 protein: CASSPDRYYGYTF; CDR3 DNA: TGTGCCAGCAGCCCTGACAGATACTATGGCTACACCTTC; D gene: NA; J gene: TRBJ1-2; clone size: NA; V gene: TRBV9
CDR3 protein: CASSYRGLYTF; CDR3 DNA: TGCGCCAGCAGTTACAGGGGGCTCTACACCTTC; D gene: TRBD1; J gene: TRBJ1-2; clone size: NA; V gene: TRBV5-1
CDR3 protein: CASTLGGPYNEQFF; CDR3 DNA: TGTGCCAGCACCTTGGGGGGGCCCTACAATGAGCAGTTCTTC; D gene: NA; J gene: TRBJ2-1; clone size: NA; V gene: TRBV6-6
CDR3 protein: CASGDRRYEQYF; CDR3 DNA: TGTGCCAGCGGGGACAGACGCTACGAGCAGTACTTC; D gene: TRBD1; J gene: TRBJ2-7; clone size: NA; V gene: TRBV6-6
CDR3 protein: CASSVGTTLRTSDEQFF; CDR3 DNA: TGTGCCAGCAGCGTAGGGACTACTCTCCGGACTTCAGATGAGCAGTTCTTC; D gene: NA; J gene: TRBJ2-1; clone size: NA; V gene: TRBV9
CDR3 protein: CASSLGTGGLSGNTIYF; CDR3 DNA: TGTGCCAGCAGCTTGGGGACAGGGGGTCTCTCTGGAAACACCATATATTTT; D gene: TRBD1; J gene: TRBJ1-3; clone size: once; V gene: TRBV11-2
CDR3 protein: CASSAGIAYEQYF; CDR3 DNA: TGTGCCAGCAGTGCCGGGATTGCCTACGAGCAGTACTTC; D gene: NA; J gene: TRBJ2-7; clone size: NA; V gene: TRBV27
CDR3 protein: CATSSIRGLQYF; CDR3 DNA: TGTGCCACCAGCAGTATCAGGGGTTTGCAGTACTTC; D gene: NA; J gene: TRBJ2-7; clone size: NA; V gene: TRBV15
CDR3 protein: CAIRPRVQNTEAFF; CDR3 DNA: TGTGCCATAAGACCTCGGGTTCAGAACACTGAAGCTTTCTTT; D gene: NA; J gene: TRBJ1-1; clone size: NA; V gene: TRBV2
CDR3 protein: CASSYSSLYSGNTIYF; CDR3 DNA: TGTGCCAGCAGTTATTCAAGTTTATACTCTGGAAACACCATATATTTT; D gene: NA; J gene: TRBJ1-3; clone size: NA; V gene: TRBV6-5
CDR3 protein: CATSEGVGIDNYGYTF; CDR3 DNA: TGTGCCACCAGCGAGGGGGTAGGGATTGATAACTATGGCTACACCTTC; D gene: NA; J gene: TRBJ1-2; clone size: NA; V gene: TRBV15
CDR3 protein: CASRPRDREGYTF; CDR3 DNA: TGTGCCAGCAGGCCCCGGGACCGGGAAGGCTACACCTTC; D gene: NA; J gene: TRBJ1-2; clone size: NA; V gene: TRBV6-6
CDR3 protein: CASSLVSVAAPQKLFF; CDR3 DNA: TGCGCCAGCAGCTTGGTTTCAGTGGCAGCTCCCCAAAAACTGTTTTTT; D gene: NA; J gene: TRBJ1-4; clone size: NA; V gene: TRBV5-1
CDR3 protein: CASVSEAGFEAFF; CDR3 DNA: TGTGCCAGCGTTAGTGAGGCCGGTTTTGAAGCTTTCTTT; D gene: NA; J gene: TRBJ1-1; clone size: NA; V gene: TRBV28
CDR3 protein: CASSHTRGGGNTIYF; CDR3 DNA: TGCGCCAGCAGTCACACTCGGGGGGGAGGAAACACCATATATTTT; D gene: NA; J gene: TRBJ1-3; clone size: NA; V gene: TRBV23-1
CDR3 protein: CASSSARWGNLVDTQYF; CDR3 DNA: TGTGCCAGTAGTTCGGCTCGGTGGGGGAATCTCGTAGATACGCAGTATTTT; D gene: NA; J gene: TRBJ2-3; clone size: NA; V gene: TRBV19
CDR3 protein: CASSPGSPLGAFF; CDR3 DNA: TGTGCCAGCAGTCCGGGGTCCCCCCTCGGCGCTTTCTTT; D gene: NA; J gene: TRBJ1-1; clone size: once; V gene: TRBV28
CDR3 protein: CATKGRGVLGNTIYF; CDR3 DNA: TGTGCCACCAAGGGACGGGGCGTTCTTGGAAACACCATATATTTT; D gene: NA; J gene: TRBJ1-3; clone size: NA; V gene: TRBV27